One and the same sample provided the 27 T cell receptor beta chains below, sequenced in a study of technical replicates of blood from a handful of donors. Assay: immunoSEQ multiplex PCR; the TCRdb copy retains only in-frame clones and omits some. This table holds roughly 40,000 clones, about 96% found once. What was sequenced was T cells isolated from PBMCs. The receptor set was obtained from a human donor in good health.

This chain uses TRBV5-4 with TRBJ2-3; perhaps TRBD1 as D (6 bases). This CDR3 contains 15 residues. The ends were cut back, 4 bases at V and 2 bases at J, with 14 bases in the middle. CDR1 is SGHNT, CDR2 YYREEE, per germline (reference sequence). CDR3: CASSPQGQTTDTQYF. In nucleotides, the CDR3 is TGTGCCAGCAGCCCACAAGGACAGACCACAGATACGCAGTATTTT.

The chain is built from TRBV6-5 and TRBJ2-7, with D perhaps TRBD1 (6 bases). CDR3 length equals 13 residues. The V gene lost 8 bases and the J gene lost 3 bases, with 14 bases spanning the gap. In germline, CDR1 is MNHEY, CDR2 SVGAGI. The CDR3 here is CASGQREGYEQYF. Here the CDR3 DNA reads TGTGCCAGCGGACAGCGAGAAGGCTACGAGCAGTACTTC.

The chain has TRBV10-3 and TRBJ2-2, with 8 bases matching TRBD2. Germline CDR1 is ENHRY and CDR2 is SYGVKD. The CDR3 has 16 residues. V shed 1 base, J shed 2 bases, and the junction held 3 bases outside the gene matches. The CDR3 sequence is CAISELLAVNTGELFF. CDR3 nucleotide sequence: TGTGCCATCAGTGAGTTACTAGCGGTTAACACCGGGGAGCTGTTTTTT.

V gene TRBV2 combines with J gene TRBJ1-1; TRBD1 might be the D (5 bases). With 8 bases removed from V and 7 bases from J, the gap between germline ends came to 11 bases. The CDR3 is made up of 11 amino acids. CDR1 and CDR2 from the germline V gene are SNHLY and FYNNEI. The CDR3 DNA follows: TGTGCCAGCCTACAGGTTTTTGAAGCTTTCTTT. It is translated as CASLQVFEAFF.

The chain employs TRBV29-1 and TRBJ1-1; no clear D. The CDR3 loop spans 11 amino acids. Germline V CDR1 and CDR2: SQVTM, ANQGSEA. The V end was cut by 2 bases, the J end by 10 bases, with 11 bases between. Here the CDR3 DNA reads TGCAGCGTTGAACCGACATCTCTAGCTTTCTTT. Translated, it gives CSVEPTSLAFF.

CDR3 sequence reads: CASKSLTARDSLFEKLFF. CDR3 bases: TGCGCCAGCAAATCGCTGACCGCCAGGGACAGCTTATTTGAAAAACTGTTTTTT. The genes are TRBV4-1 and TRBJ1-4; 7 positions agree with TRBD1. The length of the CDR3 is 18 residues. V shed 7 bases, J shed 7 bases, and the junction held 21 bases outside the gene matches. The germline V gene has CDR1 MGHRA and CDR2 YSYEKL.

A few counts support this clone. V and J are TRBV2 and TRBJ1-5; perhaps TRBD1 as D (6 bases). Germline CDR1 SNHLY, CDR2 FYNNEI. The CDR3 loop spans 12 amino acids. Trimming left V 3 bases short and J 7 bases short, with 7 bases between. The CDR3 sequence: CASSDRGQPQHF. CDR3 nucleotides: TGTGCCAGCAGTGACAGGGGCCAGCCCCAGCATTTT.

A single count supports this clone. This sequence joins TRBV14 and TRBJ2-7; D remains ambiguous. CDR3 length equals 15 residues. Between the trimmed V and J ends, which lost 1 base and 1 base, there was a span of 11 bases. Germline values: CDR1 SGHDN, CDR2 FVKESK. The CDR3 spells CASSQALVTSYEQYF. Here the CDR3 DNA reads TGTGCCAGCAGCCAAGCCCTGGTCACTTCCTACGAGCAGTACTTC.

The J gene is TRBJ1-1, the V gene TRBV6-4; D possibly corresponds to TRBD1 (6 bases). CDR3 length equals 15 residues. Between the trimmed V and J ends, which lost 6 bases and 5 bases, there was a span of 19 bases. CDR1 and CDR2 from the germline V gene are MRHNA and SNTAGT. CDR3 sequence (DNA): TGTGCCAGCAGAAACAAACAGGGATTATGGACTGAAGCTTTCTTT. Translated, it gives CASRNKQGLWTEAFF.

CDR3 in amino acids: CASSYLLNYGYTF. As DNA, the CDR3 is TGTGCCAGCAGTTACTTATTAAACTATGGCTACACCTTC. The chain is built from TRBV6-5 and TRBJ1-2; no reliable D call. Germline values: CDR1 MNHEY, CDR2 SVGAGI. Trimming stripped 1 base from V and 2 bases from J, with 5 bases between. The CDR3 totals 13 residues.

V gene TRBV30 combines with J gene TRBJ1-5, with TRBD1 as a possible D gene (5 bases). V lost 3 bases and J 4 bases, leaving 13 bases between the germline ends. From germline, CDR1 is GTSNPN and CDR2 SVGIG (reference sequence). The CDR3 length is 14 residues. The CDR3 nucleotides are TGTGCCTGGAGATCTACAGGACTAAATCAGCCCCAGCATTTT. Its protein is CAWRSTGLNQPQHF.

This clone was counted once. The chain carries TRBV9 and TRBJ1-1; 8 positions agree with TRBD1. CDR3 length equals 14 residues. Losses at the gene ends were 4 bases for V and 2 bases for J; bases not matched to a gene: 4. From germline, CDR1 is SGDLS and CDR2 YYNGEE. CDR3 residues: CASSSTGANTEAFF. The DNA for the CDR3 is TGTGCCAGCAGCTCGACAGGGGCTAACACTGAAGCTTTCTTT.

V is TRBV27 and J is TRBJ2-7; 12 bases align to TRBD2. This CDR3 is built from 16 residues. The germline V gene has CDR1 MNHEY and CDR2 SMNVEV (reference sequence). Trimming at V came to 4 bases and at J to 2 bases, leaving 6 bases not matched to a gene. The CDR3: CASSSLAGGGPYEQYF. DNA for the CDR3: TGTGCCAGCAGTTCCCTAGCGGGAGGGGGACCCTACGAGCAGTACTTC.

Only one count was recorded for this clone. This sequence joins TRBV27 and TRBJ1-2; 7 nucleotides agree with TRBD1. V lost 3 bases and J lost 4; bases outside the gene matches: 8. The CDR3 loop spans 15 amino acids. Germline values: CDR1 MNHEY, CDR2 SMNVEV (reference sequence). Written as DNA, the CDR3 is TGTGCCAGCAGTTTGGGTAGGGGGCTAGTCTATGGCTACACCTTC. Translation gives CASSLGRGLVYGYTF.

The V and J genes are TRBV27 and TRBJ2-2; 7 bases are shared with TRBD1. CDR1 and CDR2 from the germline V gene are MNHEY and SMNVEV (reference sequence). The CDR3 totals 16 residues. The trim removed 7 bases at V and 3 bases at J, leaving 11 bases unmatched. CDR3 sequence: CASTPANRGDTGELFF. CDR3 in DNA: TGTGCCAGCACCCCCGCAAACAGGGGAGACACCGGGGAGCTGTTTTTT.

The genes are TRBV6-5 and TRBJ2-1; maybe TRBD1 (6 bases). CDR1 and CDR2 (germline): MNHEY, SVGAGI. The V gene lost 2 bases and the J gene lost 1 base, with 12 bases spanning the gap. This CDR3 is built from 16 residues. CDR3 sequence (DNA): TGTGCCAGCAGTTACCAGGCAGGGGCATCCTACAATGAGCAGTTCTTC. Translation gives CASSYQAGASYNEQFF.

The rearrangement joins TRBV7-9 to TRBJ1-2; 9 positions agree with TRBD1. Germline loops: CDR1 SEHNR, CDR2 FQNEAQ (reference sequence). The CDR3 length is 15 residues. The V segment lost 4 bases and the J segment 3 bases; nucleotides outside the gene matches: 6. Here the CDR3 DNA reads TGTGCCAGCAGCTACGCAACAGGGGGCTACTATGGCTACACCTTC. It specifies CASSYATGGYYGYTF.

The chain has TRBV5-1 and TRBJ1-4, with 8 bases matching TRBD1. From germline, CDR1 is SGHRS and CDR2 YFSETQ. The CDR3 is 14 amino acids. V gave up 4 bases and J gave up 6 bases; unmatched junction bases: 5. CDR3 region: CASSRTGTDEKLFF. The DNA for the CDR3 is TGCGCCAGCAGCAGGACAGGGACAGATGAAAAACTGTTTTTT.

The rearrangement joins TRBV5-1 to TRBJ2-7; 10 bases agree with TRBD1. The germline V gene has CDR1 SGHRS and CDR2 YFSETQ. Losses at the gene ends were 1 base for V and 2 bases for J; bases not matched to a gene: 3. The CDR3 has 15 amino acids. The CDR3 DNA follows: TGCGCCAGCAGCTTGTCGGGACAGGGGACCTACGAGCAGTACTTC. Translating it yields CASSLSGQGTYEQYF. Full variable domain (missing parts from reference TRBV5-1 and TRBJ2-7): KAGVTQTPRYLIKTRGQQVTLSCSPISGHRSVSWYQQTPGQGLQFLFEYFSETQRNKGNFPGRFSGRQFSNSRSEMNVSTLELGDSALYLCASSLSGQGTYEQYFGPGTRLTVT.

The rearrangement joins TRBV7-9 to TRBJ1-1, with D possibly matching TRBD1 (5 bases). Trimming took off 4 bases at V and 1 base at J, with 7 bases between the two ends. CDR1 and CDR2 (germline): SEHNR, FQNEAQ (reference sequence). This CDR3 contains 13 residues. DNA for the CDR3: TGTGCCAGCAGCTCAGGGTGGAACACTGAAGCTTTCTTT. Amino acids: CASSSGWNTEAFF.

This chain connects TRBV5-1 to TRBJ2-1; 10 positions match TRBD2. After removal of 2 bases from V and 7 bases from J, the junction contained 6 bases not matched to a gene. This CDR3 region has 15 residues. CDR1 is SGHRS and CDR2 is YFSETQ in the germline V gene. CDR3 coding DNA: TGCGCCAGCAGCTTACCTAGCGGGAGACCTAATGAGCAGTTCTTC. Its protein product is CASSLPSGRPNEQFF.

This clone was recorded only once. The CDR3: CASTRQPNTEAFF. For the CDR3, the DNA is TGTGCCAGCACCAGACAGCCCAACACTGAAGCTTTCTTT. This sequence joins TRBV2 and TRBJ1-1; possible D gene TRBD1, 5 bases. CDR1 is SNHLY and CDR2 is FYNNEI in the germline V gene. The CDR3 consists of 13 residues. The germline V and J ends were trimmed by 7 bases and 2 bases, with 11 bases remaining between them.

J is TRBJ2-7 and V is TRBV27, with a possible D match to TRBD1 (5 bases). Per the germline V gene, CDR1 is MNHEY and CDR2 is SMNVEV (reference sequence). Trimming took off 6 bases at V and 2 bases at J, with 14 bases between the two ends. CDR3 length equals 14 residues. Here the CDR3 reads CASSRTTGTYEQYF. The CDR3 nucleotides read TGTGCCAGCAGCCGTACCACAGGTACCTACGAGCAGTACTTC.

This chain uses TRBV4-2 with TRBJ2-7; tentative D call: TRBD1 (6 bases). V lost 0 bases and J 3 bases, leaving 12 bases between the germline ends. Per the germline V gene, CDR1 is LGHNA and CDR2 is YNFKEQ. There are 15 residues in the CDR3. Written as DNA, the CDR3 is TGTGCCAGCAGCCAAGATCTGGCAGGGGTCTACGAGCAGTACTTC. Translated: CASSQDLAGVYEQYF.

The chain uses TRBV2 and TRBJ2-1; 9 bases agree with TRBD2. Germline loops: CDR1 SNHLY, CDR2 FYNNEI. V shed 7 bases, J shed 2 bases, and the junction held 6 bases outside the gene matches. There are 15 residues in the CDR3. CDR3 bases: TGTGCCAGCAATCTTCTAGCGGGAACCTACAATGAGCAGTTCTTC. This gives the protein CASNLLAGTYNEQFF.

The chain combines TRBV19 with TRBJ2-1, with TRBD1 matching over 7 bases. Trimming took 1 base from V and 3 from J; bases not matched to a gene: 9. The germline CDR1 and CDR2 sequences are LNHDA and SQIVND (reference sequence). The CDR3 extends over 17 amino acids. In DNA, the CDR3 is TGTGCCAGTAGTATAGCCCACGGGACAGTAAACTACAATGAGCAGTTCTTC. Translation gives CASSIAHGTVNYNEQFF.

This rearrangement joins TRBV9 to TRBJ1-5; TRBD1 might be the D (5 bases). The germline V gene encodes CDR1 SGDLS and CDR2 YYNGEE. CDR3 length: 15 residues. The V end lost 3 bases, the J end lost 1 base, and 11 bases lay between the germline ends. CDR3 nucleotide sequence: TGTGCCAGCAGCGCGTGGGGGGGAAGCAATCAGCCCCAGCATTTT. This codes for CASSAWGGSNQPQHF.